The 20 T cell receptor beta chains below were found in one sample sequenced in a study of PD-1 blockade in classical Hodgkin lymphoma. Some clones are missing from TCRdb's copy, which holds only in-frame ones; the method was immunoSEQ multiplex PCR. The sample yields 20,000 or so clones, around 84% seen once. Time point described: cycle 4 day 1 (C4D1), after 5 to 7 weeks of nivolumab. Relapses following autologous stem cell transplantation were seen in all patients, with brentuximab vedotin exposure varying. This specimen was peripheral blood mononuclear cells (PBMCs), taken before the fourth cycle of nivolumab. These TCRs come from a human donor with classical Hodgkin lymphoma.

The chain combines TRBV4-1 with TRBJ1-5; D possibly corresponds to TRBD1 (5 bases). Germline assignment: CDR1 MGHRA and CDR2 YSYEKL. The CDR3 is made up of 15 amino acids. Trimming took 6 bases from V and 2 from J, leaving 14 bases between them. CDR3 amino acids: CASRPQGGGNQPQHF. The CDR3 region has the DNA TGCGCCAGCAGACCTCAGGGAGGTGGCAATCAGCCCCAGCATTTT.

J is TRBJ1-6 and V is TRBV5-6; D uncertain. Trimming left V 4 bases short and J 4 bases short, with 24 bases between. The germline V gene encodes CDR1 SGHDT and CDR2 YYEEEE. This CDR3 comprises 19 residues. The CDR3 loop reads CASSGGLKEAREYNSPLHF. Written as DNA, the CDR3 is TGTGCCAGCAGCGGAGGCCTAAAAGAAGCAAGGGAGTATAATTCACCCCTCCACTTT.

This chain joins TRBV7-9 and TRBJ1-6; TRBD1 aligns across 7 bases. CDR3 length equals 15 residues. J gave up 7 bases and V 5 bases, and 8 bases lay outside the gene matches. Looked up from germline, CDR1 is SEHNR and CDR2 is FQNEAQ (reference sequence). The CDR3 DNA follows: TGTGCCAGCAGCCCAGGGACAGTGGAAAATTCACCCCTCCACTTT. Translating gives CASSPGTVENSPLHF.

CDR3: CASSYEYITYEQYV. CDR3 nucleotide sequence: TGTGCCAGCAGCTACGAGTACATAACCTACGAGCAGTACGTC. The chain links TRBV7-8 to TRBJ2-7; D is unclear. CDR3 length: 14 residues. V gave up 4 bases and J gave up 2 bases, with 12 bases separating them. Germline CDR1 is SGHVS and CDR2 is FQNEAQ.

The CDR3 DNA follows: TGTGCCAGCAGCCCCCCACGGTTACGATTTAGCTCCTACAATGAGCAGTTCTTC. Protein: CASSPPRLRFSSYNEQFF. This chain links TRBV7-2 with TRBJ2-1, with D unclear. V lost 5 bases to trimming and J lost 0 bases, with 20 bases between them. This CDR3 is built from 18 residues. Germline V gene data show CDR1 as SGHTA and CDR2 as FQGNSA.

V gene TRBV4-1 combines with J gene TRBJ2-7, with TRBD1 matching over 8 bases. V shed 4 bases, J shed 3 bases, and the junction held 8 bases outside the gene matches. The germline gives CDR1 MGHRA, CDR2 YSYEKL. The CDR3 spans 15 residues. The CDR3 here is CASSRDRGKLYEQYF. The CDR3 DNA reads as TGCGCCAGCAGCCGTGACAGGGGAAAACTCTACGAGCAGTACTTC.

The J gene is TRBJ2-7, the V gene TRBV7-2; D is possibly TRBD2 (5 bases). The V gene lost 5 bases and the J gene lost 6 bases, with 14 bases spanning the gap. The CDR3 sequence is 13 residues long. Germline V gene sequence: CDR1 SGHTA, CDR2 FQGNSA. The CDR3, as DNA: TGTGCCAGCAGCCCCCCTTTCGGGGTCGAGCAGTACTTC. Translated, it gives CASSPPFGVEQYF.

This clone was seen a handful of times. The chain links TRBV10-3 to TRBJ1-2; weak D call: TRBD1 (6 bases). CDR3 length: 13 amino acids. The germline CDR1 and CDR2 sequences are ENHRY and SYGVKD. Deletions cut 5 bases from V and 8 bases from J, with 15 bases between. Written as DNA, the CDR3 is TGTGCCATCAGTACAAGGGGGGACCAAGGCTACACCTTC. Amino acid sequence: CAISTRGDQGYTF.

The V call is TRBV30, the J call TRBJ1-5; TRBD1 is a possible D gene (5 bases). V dropped 4 bases and J dropped 6 bases, with 19 bases sitting between them. The CDR3 loop spans 15 amino acids. Per germline, CDR1 GTSNPN and CDR2 SVGIG (reference sequence). CDR3 nucleotide sequence: TGTGCCTGGACCATCCCCGGGGTAGGGGTTCAGCCCCAGCATTTT. The encoded protein is CAWTIPGVGVQPQHF.

The CDR3 spells CASSEHVKSSYNSPLHF. As DNA, the CDR3 is TGCGCCAGCAGTGAGCATGTGAAAAGCTCCTATAATTCACCCCTCCACTTT. The chain uses TRBV10-2 and TRBJ1-6; the D is unclear. There are 17 residues in the CDR3. Trimming pared 2 bases from V and 0 bases from J, leaving 11 bases between. CDR1 and CDR2 (germline): WSHSY, SAAADI.

The chain carries TRBV5-1 and TRBJ1-2, with D possibly matching TRBD1 (6 bases). The V gene's germline CDR1 is SGHRS and CDR2 YFSETQ. The CDR3 contains 16 residues. The V and J ends lost 0 bases and 4 bases respectively, with 16 bases between them. The CDR3 DNA reads TGCGCCAGCAGCTTGGCATTGGGTGCGGGGGCCTATGGCTACACCTTC. It yields the protein CASSLALGAGAYGYTF.

The V gene is TRBV30, the J gene TRBJ1-5; TRBD1 might be the D (6 bases). Germline CDR1 reads GTSNPN; CDR2 reads SVGIG (reference sequence). The CDR3 totals 14 residues. Trimming stripped 2 bases from V and 7 bases from J, with 15 bases between. This CDR3 is CAWSPPGGWQPQHF. Written as DNA, the CDR3 is TGTGCCTGGAGTCCCCCGGGGGGCTGGCAGCCCCAGCATTTT.

The rearrangement joins TRBV30 to TRBJ1-2, with no clear D. V lost 3 bases, J lost 2 bases, and 10 bases lay in between. This CDR3 region has 13 residues. The germline V gene has CDR1 GTSNPN and CDR2 SVGIG (reference sequence). The CDR3 region is CAWSTDENYGYTF. The CDR3 bases are TGTGCCTGGAGCACTGACGAAAACTATGGCTACACCTTC.

The rearrangement joins TRBV5-1 to TRBJ2-2; D not certain. The CDR3 has 14 amino acids. Trimming removed 4 bases at V and 1 base at J, with 8 bases between. Germline V gene sequence: CDR1 SGHRS, CDR2 YFSETQ. CDR3 DNA: TGCGCCAGCAGCCTGCGGTGGAACACCGGGGAGCTGTTTTTT. It is translated as CASSLRWNTGELFF.

The chain is built from TRBV7-2 and TRBJ2-2; a possible D gene is TRBD2 (5 bases). The CDR3 is made up of 13 amino acids. Germline CDR1 SGHTA, CDR2 FQGNSA. Between the trimmed V and J ends, which lost 5 bases and 6 bases, there was a span of 10 bases. The CDR3 coding sequence is TGTGCCAGCAGCCTAAGGCGGGCCGGGGAGCTGTTTTTT. Amino acid sequence: CASSLRRAGELFF.

The chain couples TRBV15 to TRBJ1-4; TRBD1 aligns across 8 bases. This CDR3 is built from 14 residues. Germline lookup yields CDR1 LNHNV and CDR2 YYDKDF (reference sequence). J lost 8 bases, V lost 5 bases, and 7 bases had no gene match. In nucleotides, the CDR3 is TGTGCCACCAGCCTCGACAGGGGTGGAGAAAAACTGTTTTTT. The encoded protein is CATSLDRGGEKLFF.

V usage is TRBV18 and J usage is TRBJ2-3; D not resolved. The ends were cut back, 8 bases at V and 6 bases at J, with 21 bases in the middle. Germline V gene data show CDR1 as KGHSH and CDR2 as LQKENI. This CDR3 has 15 residues. This CDR3 is CASDPTGTIYDTQYF. CDR3 sequence (DNA): TGTGCCAGCGACCCCACGGGCACCATATACGATACGCAGTATTTT.

J is TRBJ2-6 and V is TRBV4-3; possible D gene TRBD2, 5 bases. V was trimmed by 0 bases and J by 7 bases, leaving 13 bases between them. There are 16 residues in the CDR3. Germline V lookup: CDR1 LGHNA, CDR2 YSLEER. CDR3 in DNA: TGCGCCAGCAGCCAAGATTTCCCTGCGGGTGCCAACGTCCTGACTTTC. Its translation: CASSQDFPAGANVLTF.

The rearrangement links TRBV7-6 to TRBJ1-5; tentatively, D is TRBD1 (5 bases). The CDR3 has 14 amino acids. Trimming removed 2 bases from V and 7 bases from J, with 12 bases in between. Germline V gene data show CDR1 as SGHVS and CDR2 as FNYEAQ. The CDR3 bases are TGTGCCAGCAGCTTACGCAGGGACGGACAGCCCCAGCATTTT. It yields the protein CASSLRRDGQPQHF.

This chain links TRBV5-1 with TRBJ2-1; maybe TRBD1 (5 bases). Germline-derived CDR1 and CDR2 are SGHRS and YFSETQ. V gave up 5 bases and J gave up 0 bases, with 12 bases separating them. The CDR3 spans 15 residues. CDR3 DNA: TGCGCCAGCAGTCCCAATACAGGCTCCTACAATGAGCAGTTCTTC. The encoded protein is CASSPNTGSYNEQFF. Full variable domain (missing parts from reference TRBV5-1 and TRBJ2-1): KAGVTQTPRYLIKTRGQQVTLSCSPISGHRSVSWYQQTPGQGLQFLFEYFSETQRNKGNFPGRFSGRQFSNSRSEMNVSTLELGDSALYLCASSPNTGSYNEQFFGPGTRLTVL.